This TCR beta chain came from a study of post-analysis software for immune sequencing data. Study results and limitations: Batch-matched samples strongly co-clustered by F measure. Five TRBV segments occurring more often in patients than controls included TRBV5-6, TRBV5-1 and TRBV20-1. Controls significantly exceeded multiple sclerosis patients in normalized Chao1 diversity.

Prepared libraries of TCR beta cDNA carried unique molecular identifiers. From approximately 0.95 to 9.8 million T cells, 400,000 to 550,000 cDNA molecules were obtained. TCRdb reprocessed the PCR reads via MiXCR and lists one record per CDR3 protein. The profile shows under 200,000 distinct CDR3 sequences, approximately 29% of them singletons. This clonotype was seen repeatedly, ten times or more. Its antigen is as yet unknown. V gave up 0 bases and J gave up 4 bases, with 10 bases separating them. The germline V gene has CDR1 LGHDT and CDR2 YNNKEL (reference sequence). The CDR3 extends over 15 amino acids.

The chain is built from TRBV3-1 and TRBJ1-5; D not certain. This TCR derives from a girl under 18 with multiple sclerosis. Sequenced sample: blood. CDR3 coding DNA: TGTGCCAGCAGCCAAGACTGGGGAGGGAATCAGCCCCAGCATTTT. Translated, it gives CASSQDWGGNQPQHF.